The present entry profiles one T cell receptor beta chain with its context. The antigen is not known. Given the absence of the conserved phenylalanine or tryptophan at the CDR3 end, a read error is likely. TCRbeta libraries were built with three rounds of nested PCR, modified from ARM-PCR. One entry per CDR3 protein results from TCRdb running MiXCR on the multiplex PCR reads. The table has fewer than 100,000 distinct CDR3 sequences, 65% to 80% seen once. The template was RNA from unsorted bulk tissue. More than 3 cm separated this lung sample from the edge of the tumor. This record comes from a study of tumor and adjacent non-tumor tissue in lung cancer. Study-level results: Tumor tissue had significantly higher TCR diversity than normal lung.

Germline assignment: CDR1 SGHAT and CDR2 FQNNGV. This CDR3 region has 16 residues. The V end lost 3 bases, the J end lost 7 bases, and 20 bases lay between the germline ends. The rearrangement links TRBV11-2 to TRBJ2-3, with a possible D match to TRBD2 (6 bases). This TCR derives from a woman aged 50 to 60 with non-small cell lung cancer. The sequencing input was distant non-tumor lung tissue. CDR3 region: CASSLWGQLATNTQYC. The CDR3 DNA sequence: TGTGCCAGCAGCTTGTGGGGCCAGCTAGCGACTAATACGCAGTATTGT.